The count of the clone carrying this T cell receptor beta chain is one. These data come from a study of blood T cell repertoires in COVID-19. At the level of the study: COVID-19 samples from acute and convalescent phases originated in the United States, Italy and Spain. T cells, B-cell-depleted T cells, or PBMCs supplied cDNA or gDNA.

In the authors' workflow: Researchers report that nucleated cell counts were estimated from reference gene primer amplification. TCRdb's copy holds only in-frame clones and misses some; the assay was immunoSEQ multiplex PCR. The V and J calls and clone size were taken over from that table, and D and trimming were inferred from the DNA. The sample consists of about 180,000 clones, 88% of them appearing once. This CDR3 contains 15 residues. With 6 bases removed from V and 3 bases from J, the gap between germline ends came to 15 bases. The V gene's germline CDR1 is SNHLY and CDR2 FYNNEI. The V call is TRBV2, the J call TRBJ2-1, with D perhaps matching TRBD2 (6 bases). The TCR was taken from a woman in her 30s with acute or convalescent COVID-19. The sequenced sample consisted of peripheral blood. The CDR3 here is CASRQTGSLYNEQFF. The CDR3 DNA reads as TGTGCCAGCAGACAAACCGGGAGTCTCTACAATGAGCAGTTCTTC. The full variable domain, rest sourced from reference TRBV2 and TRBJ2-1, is EPEVTQTPSHQVTQMGQEVILRCVPISNHLYFYWYRQILGQKVEFLVSFYNNEISEKSEIFDDQFSVERPDGSNFTLKIRSTKLEDSAMYFCASRQTGSLYNEQFFGPGTRLTVL.